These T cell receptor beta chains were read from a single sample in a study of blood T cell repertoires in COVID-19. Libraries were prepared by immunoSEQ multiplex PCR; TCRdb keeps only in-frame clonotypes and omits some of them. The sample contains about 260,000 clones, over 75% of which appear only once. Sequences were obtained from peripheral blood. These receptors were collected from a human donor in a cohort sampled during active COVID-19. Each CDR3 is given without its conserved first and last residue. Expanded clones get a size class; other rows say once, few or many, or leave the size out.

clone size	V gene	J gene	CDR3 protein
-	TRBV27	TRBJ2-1	ASSMGTSGRRNEQF
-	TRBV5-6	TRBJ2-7	ASSSNRLAGVHYEQY
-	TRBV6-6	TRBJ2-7	ASRLQYGIYEQY
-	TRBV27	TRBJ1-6	ASGQGAGSPLH
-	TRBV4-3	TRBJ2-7	ASSQEPAGREQY
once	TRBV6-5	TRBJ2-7	ASSYSTRYEQY
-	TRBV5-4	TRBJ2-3	ASSLGSGQGFLGTDTQY
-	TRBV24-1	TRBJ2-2	ATSDSSRLAYRNTGELF
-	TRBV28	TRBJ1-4	ASCGGATNEKLF
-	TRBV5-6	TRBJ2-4	ASSYDRVFLKNIQY
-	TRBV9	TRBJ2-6	ASSSEGLGANVLT
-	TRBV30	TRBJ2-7	AWSVLGAHEQY
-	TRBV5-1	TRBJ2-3	ASSIQSPENTQY
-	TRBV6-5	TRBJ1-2	ASSSVEGRYGYT
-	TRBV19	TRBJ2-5	ASSLDRQETQY
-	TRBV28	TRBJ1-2	ASSFGTGDYGYT
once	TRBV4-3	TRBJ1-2	ASSHIGQGEYGYT
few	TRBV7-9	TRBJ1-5	ASSLGGDSNQPQH
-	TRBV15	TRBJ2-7	ATSRERGGSYEQY
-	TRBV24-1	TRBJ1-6	ATSTGWLGDNSPLH
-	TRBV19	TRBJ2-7	ASSLRTGSYEQY
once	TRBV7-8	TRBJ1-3	ASSRDSSTKVD
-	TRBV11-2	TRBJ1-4	ASSLVSPGQGDSELF
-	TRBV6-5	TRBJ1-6	ASSYRAGGNSPLH
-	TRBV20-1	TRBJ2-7	SASVGGLPSGEQY